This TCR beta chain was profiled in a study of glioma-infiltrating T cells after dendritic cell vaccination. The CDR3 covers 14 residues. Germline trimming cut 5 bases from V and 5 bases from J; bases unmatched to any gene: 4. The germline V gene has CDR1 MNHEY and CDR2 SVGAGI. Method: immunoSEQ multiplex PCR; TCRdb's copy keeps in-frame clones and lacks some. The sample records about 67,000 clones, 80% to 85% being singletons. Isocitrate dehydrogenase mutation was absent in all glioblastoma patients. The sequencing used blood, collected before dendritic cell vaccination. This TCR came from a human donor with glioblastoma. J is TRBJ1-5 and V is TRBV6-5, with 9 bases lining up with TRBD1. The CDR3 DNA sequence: TGTGCCAGCAGTCGAAGACAGGGGGATCAGCCCCAGCATTTT. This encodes CASSRRQGDQPQHF.